This T cell receptor (beta chain) came from a study of T cell responses to AZD1222 COVID-19 vaccine. Profiling relied on immunoSEQ multiplex PCR, and the TCRdb table lists in-frame clones only, not all of them. The repertoire includes approximately 150,000 clones, about 91% of them detected once, and under 2% sits in the top ten. V lost 9 bases and J 6 bases, leaving 12 bases between the germline ends. Germline V gene data show CDR1 as LNHDA and CDR2 as SQIVND (reference sequence). CDR3 length: 13 amino acids. Whole-study findings and limits: Close to half of all spike-specific TCRs reportedly target regions of the variants that are unmutated. There were vaccine-associated CD4 TCRs across spike, dominant at 160-218 and 743-854. Females made up more of the donors, who were largely white British, and clonal diversity may have come out too low.

Details on this clone: Its target is not known.

Second-dose intervals near 4 or 12 weeks were combined. The receptor comes from an adult who received the AZD1222 COVID-19 vaccine. This chain uses TRBV19 with TRBJ1-6; perhaps TRBD1 as D (5 bases). Source: peripheral blood, taken 28 days after the second AZD1222 dose. The CDR3 spells CASQGASNSPLHF. The CDR3 DNA sequence: TGTGCCAGCCAAGGGGCATCTAATTCACCCCTCCACTTT.